The rows below give T cell receptor beta chains drawn from one sample of a study of preoperative IRX-2 immunotherapy in early breast cancer. Sequenced by immunoSEQ multiplex PCR; TCRdb stores in-frame clones only, minus some. The sample contains 34,000 or so clones, around 83% of which appear only once. Sequenced here: lymph node tissue, sampled from a patient treated with IRX-2 immunotherapy. The receptors stem from a human donor with breast cancer. Each CDR3 is given with its conserved first and last residue. A D gene is named only where the DNA matches it firmly. Clone size appears in some rows only: once, few, many, or a class for an expanded clone.

TRBJ1-2 TRBD1 - TRBV27 TGTGCCAGCAGTTTACAGGGGGCCAGGGGCTACACCTTC CASSLQGARGYTF
TRBJ1-5 - - TRBV19 TGTGCCAGTAGCAATTTTGGGGAGAATCAGCCCCAGCATTTT CASSNFGENQPQHF
TRBJ2-2 - once TRBV23-1 TGCGCCAGCATGGACAGCCCCACCGGGGAGCTGTTTTTT CASMDSPTGELFF
TRBJ1-1 - - TRBV19 TGTGCCAGTAGTGTGGGGTGGGGAACTGAAGCTTTCTTT CASSVGWGTEAFF
TRBJ1-1 - few TRBV2 TGTGCCAGCACCAGGACCTTAGACACTGAAGCTTTCTTT CASTRTLDTEAFF
TRBJ1-4 - - TRBV19 TGTGCCAGTAGTACCTGGACAGCAACTAATGAAAAACTGTTTTTT CASSTWTATNEKLFF
TRBJ1-4 - - TRBV7-8 TGTGCCAGCAGCTTACGAGCCGAGGAAAAACTGTTTTTT CASSLRAEEKLFF
TRBJ2-1 - - TRBV19 TGTGCCAGTAAGCCGGGGGCTGGCTACAATGAGCAGTTCTTC CASKPGAGYNEQFF
TRBJ2-1 TRBD2 - TRBV29-1 TGCAGCGTTGGTATGTTTGGCGGGAGCTACAATGAGCAGTTCTTC CSVGMFGGSYNEQFF
TRBJ2-7 - - TRBV11-1 TGTGCCAGCAGCCGCCGGGGAGGGGGTCTCTACGAGCAGTACTTC CASSRRGGGLYEQYF
TRBJ2-1 - - TRBV10-2 TGCGCCAGCAGTGATTTTGTAGACTCCTACAATGAGCAGTTCTTC CASSDFVDSYNEQFF
TRBJ1-1 - once TRBV28 TGTGCCAGTACCCCCAGCGGGCGGGGGAACACTGAAGCTTTCTTT CASTPSGRGNTEAFF
TRBJ2-7 - - TRBV11-3 TGTGCCAGCAGCTTATCGAGGGGCTGGTCCGAGCAGTACTTC CASSLSRGWSEQYF
TRBJ2-2 TRBD2 - TRBV4-1 TGCGCCAGCAGCCACCTAGGGCTAGCGGGAGGGCCGACGAACACCGGGGAGCTGTTTTTT CASSHLGLAGGPTNTGELFF
TRBJ1-3 - - TRBV28 TGTGCCAGCAGTTCACATCCGGGACCCTTGGCGGACACCATATATTTT CASSSHPGPLADTIYF
TRBJ2-2 - - TRBV4-3 TGCGCCAGCAGCCCCTCCTCCTGGGCGGGCGGGGAGCTGTTTTTT CASSPSSWAGGELFF
TRBJ2-3 - - TRBV6-8 TGTGCCAGCAGTTACTCAGGGTGGCAAGATACGCAGTATTTT CASSYSGWQDTQYF
TRBJ2-5 TRBD2 - TRBV15 TGTGCCACCAGCAGAGATCCACTAGCGGGTGAGACCCAGTACTTC CATSRDPLAGETQYF
TRBJ2-2 - - TRBV28 TGTGCCAGCTTCACTTTGGAGACCGGGGAGCTGTTTTTT CASFTLETGELFF
TRBJ1-4 - - TRBV7-1 TGTGCCAGCGGAAGAGAAGCAACTAATGAAAAACTGTTTTTT CASGREATNEKLFF
TRBJ2-7 - - TRBV23-1 TGCGCCAGCAGCCAAGACGCCCGGCGGAAAACCTACGAGCAGTACTTC CASSQDARRKTYEQYF
TRBJ1-1 - - TRBV18 TGTGCCAGCGCGGCGAGGGGGGGGCTGAACACTGAAGCTTTCTTT CASAARGGLNTEAFF
TRBJ2-7 TRBD2 - TRBV5-1 TGCGCCAGCAGAACCGGGACTACATACTCCTACGAGCAGTACTTC CASRTGTTYSYEQYF
TRBJ1-2 - - TRBV19 TGTGCCAGTAGTCCTACCACGGACGGCGACTATGGCTACACCTTC CASSPTTDGDYGYTF
TRBJ1-1 TRBD1 few TRBV2 TGTGCCAGCAGTGGGGACAGGGGAGGTACTGAAGCTTTCTTT CASSGDRGGTEAFF